This section outlines one T cell receptor beta chain sequence together with its context. Which antigen it targets is not known. The sample belongs to a study of CXCR3-negative and CXCR3-positive naive CD8 T cells (dated by TCRdb to about 2019). In terms of the full investigation: In total, approximately 130 million TRB reads were obtained, corresponding to roughly 1.5 +/- 0.3 million reads per library. Naive subsets from about five donors and memory cells from 3 donors were included in the TRBV-TRBJ cluster analysis. Diversity and physicochemical repertoire analyses covered over 10 donors pooled from two independent experiments. Study-level results and caveats: CXCR3 expression partially decreased after cryopreservation, so most assays used freshly isolated PBMCs. Naive CXCR3-negative and CXCR3-positive cells from the same donor showed similar TRBV-TRBJ usage, whereas memory cells showed distinct patterns. Comparably high repertoire diversity was found in both naive subsets, whereas much lower repertoire diversity was found in memory CD8+ T cells. Compared with CXCR3-negative naive cells, CXCR3-positive naive cells had TRB CDR3s with higher hydrophobicity (lower Kidera factor 4), lower energy, and higher strength and volume indices. Because surface CD5, which has been linked to self-reactivity in mice, was comparable between naive subsets, TCR interaction strength was also inferred from TRB CDR3 physicochemical properties.

For each CD8+ T cell subset, flow sorting was done in triplicate, and 310,000 or so cells per subset went directly into RLT lysis buffer. To exclude memory contaminants, naive CD8+ T cells were stringently defined as CD45RO-CCR7+CD27+CD95-. Peripheral blood mononuclear cells were isolated from buffy coats using standard density gradient centrifugation. Naive CXCR3-negative and CXCR3-positive CD8+ T cells were flow-sorted using a FACSAria III. Total RNA was extracted from sorted cells with an RNeasy Mini Kit. The listed sequencing device is NextSeq 550. The Human TCR Profiling Kit (MiLaboratory) was used to prepare UMI-labeled 5' RACE TRB cDNA libraries. The full amount of extracted RNA was used for cDNA synthesis, and the full amount of resulting cDNA was used for PCR amplification. The libraries were made side by side, with each library going through the same number of PCR cycles. Per the authors' processing: About 54,000 +/- 9,700 unique UMI-labeled TRB cDNA molecules per library were extracted with MIGEC and MiXCR, with at least two reads per UMI required. On average, about 40,000 +/- 10,000 functional in-frame TRB CDR3 nucleotide clonotypes lacking stop codons were found per library. Diversity metrics, including normalized Shannon-Wiener and Chao1, were computed in VDJtools after downsampling to 5000 UMI-labeled TRB molecules per sample. Clonotype-size-weighted physicochemical properties of the central five CDR3 residues (interaction energy, strength, volume and Kidera factor 4) were computed in VDJtools. TCRdb reprocessed the reads and provides one entry for every CDR3 protein sequence; no DNA is given. Clone size and V and J calls follow TCRdb, not the original study. This sample's clone table shows more than 70,000 distinct CDR3 sequences. 0.62% of the sample is taken by the ten largest.

The sequenced sample was naive CXCR3+ CD8+ T cells from blood. The meaning of the sample's cell subset or site label: CD45RO-CCR7+CD27+CD95- naive CD8+ T cells expressing CXCR3 (TNR3+). This receptor was obtained from a human donor in good health. Some clones in this sample may be carry-over from other donors' samples.

The CDR3 protein is CASSSVFGQGHGTQYF. This chain is built from TRBV7-6 and TRBJ2-5; with no DNA, the TCRdb D assignment of TRBD1 cannot be verified. There are 16 amino acids in the CDR3, from cysteine to phenylalanine inclusive. Only the protein is available. Looking up the germline V gene yields CDR1 SGHVS and CDR2 FNYEAQ. With the portions outside the CDR3 filled from the reference TRBV7-6 and TRBJ2-5 genes, the complete variable region becomes GAGVSQSPRYKVTKRGQDVALRCDPISGHVSLYWYRQALGQGPEFLTYFNYEAQQDKSGLPNDRFSAERPEGSISTLTIQRTEQRDSAMYRCASSSVFGQGHGTQYFGPGTRLLVL.